This T cell receptor (beta chain) derives from a study of Graves' ophthalmopathy and Graves' hyperthyroidism. Overall study: Hyperthyroidism was classified as stable if no ophthalmopathy occurred within 18 months of follow-up. Points from the study as a whole: Most expanded thyroid clonotypes above 0.001 frequency also appeared in blood.

The TCR beta CDR3 regions underwent amplification from RNA transcripts. HTBI-primed RT-PCR formed the first round, and a multiplex PCR formed the second. TCRdb reprocessed the multiplex PCR reads via MiXCR and lists one record per CDR3 protein. The sample has 500,000 to 600,000 distinct CDR3 sequences; under 45% are singletons. The CDR3 sequence is 12 residues long. Germline CDR1 and CDR2: WNHNN and SYGVQD (reference sequence). Trimming pared 3 bases from V and 6 bases from J, leaving 8 bases between. About this clonotype: Its specificity is not known.

The sequenced material came from peripheral blood or thyroid tissue (not recorded which). The genes are TRBV10-1 and TRBJ1-1; D is undetermined. This clonotype was obtained from an adult man with Graves' hyperthyroidism. In nucleotides, the CDR3 is TGCGCCAGCAGTGATCCGGGCTCTGAAGCTTTCTTT. Translation: CASSDPGSEAFF.